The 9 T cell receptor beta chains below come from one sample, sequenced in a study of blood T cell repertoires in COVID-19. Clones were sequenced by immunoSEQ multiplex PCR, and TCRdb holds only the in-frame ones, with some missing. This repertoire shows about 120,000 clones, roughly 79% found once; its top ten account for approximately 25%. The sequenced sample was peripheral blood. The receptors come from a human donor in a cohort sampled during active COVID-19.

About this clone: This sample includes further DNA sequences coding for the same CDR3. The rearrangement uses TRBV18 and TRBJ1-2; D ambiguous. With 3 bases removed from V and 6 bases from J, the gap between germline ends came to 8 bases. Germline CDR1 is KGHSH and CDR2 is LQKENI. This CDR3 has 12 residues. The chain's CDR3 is CASSPGSNGYTF. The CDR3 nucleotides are TGTGCCAGCTCACCCGGGAGCAATGGCTACACCTTC.

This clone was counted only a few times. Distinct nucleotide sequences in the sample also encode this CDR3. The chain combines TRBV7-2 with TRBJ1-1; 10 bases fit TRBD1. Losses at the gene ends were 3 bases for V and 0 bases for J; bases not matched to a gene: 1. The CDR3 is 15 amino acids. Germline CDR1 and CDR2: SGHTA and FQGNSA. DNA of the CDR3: TGTGCCAGCAGCTTGGGACAGGGGCTGAACACTGAAGCTTTCTTT. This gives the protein CASSLGQGLNTEAFF.

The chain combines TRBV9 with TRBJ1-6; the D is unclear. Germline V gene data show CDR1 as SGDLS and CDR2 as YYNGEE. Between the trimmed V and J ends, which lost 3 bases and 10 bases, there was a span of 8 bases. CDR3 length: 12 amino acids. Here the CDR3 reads CASSAGVSPLHF. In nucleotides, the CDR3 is TGTGCCAGCAGCGCAGGCGTCTCACCCCTCCACTTT.

The CDR3 coding sequence is TGCAGCGGGAAGACAGCGTCCTACGAGCAGTACTTC. It codes for CSGKTASYEQYF. This sequence joins TRBV29-1 and TRBJ2-7, with D maybe TRBD1 (5 bases). V lost 7 bases and J 1 base, leaving 11 bases between the germline ends. The CDR3 covers 12 residues. Germline CDR1 and CDR2: SQVTM and ANQGSEA.

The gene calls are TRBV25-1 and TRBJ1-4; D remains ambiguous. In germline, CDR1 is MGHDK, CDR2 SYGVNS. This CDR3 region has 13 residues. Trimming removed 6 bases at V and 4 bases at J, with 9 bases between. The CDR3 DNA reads TGTGCCAGCAGGGGCCTCTTTAATGAAAAACTGTTTTTT. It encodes CASRGLFNEKLFF.

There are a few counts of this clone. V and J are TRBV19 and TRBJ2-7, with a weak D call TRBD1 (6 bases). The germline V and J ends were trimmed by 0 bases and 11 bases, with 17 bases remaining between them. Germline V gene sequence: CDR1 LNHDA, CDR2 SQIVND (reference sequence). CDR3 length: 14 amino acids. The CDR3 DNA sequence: TGTGCCAGTAGTATAGATCGAGCAGGCCAGGGGAAGTACTTC. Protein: CASSIDRAGQGKYF. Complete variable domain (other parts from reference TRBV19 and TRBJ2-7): DGGITQSPKYLFRKEGQNVTLSCEQNLNHDAMYWYRQDPGQGLRLIYYSQIVNDFQKGDIAEGYSVSREKKESFPLTVTSAQKNPTAFYLCASSIDRAGQGKYFGPGTRLTVT.

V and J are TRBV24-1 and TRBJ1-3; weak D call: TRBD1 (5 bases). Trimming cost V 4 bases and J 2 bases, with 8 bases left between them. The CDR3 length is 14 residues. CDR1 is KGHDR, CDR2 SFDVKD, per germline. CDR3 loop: CATSDPRAGNTIYF. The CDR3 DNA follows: TGTGCCACCAGTGACCCCAGGGCTGGAAACACCATATATTTT.

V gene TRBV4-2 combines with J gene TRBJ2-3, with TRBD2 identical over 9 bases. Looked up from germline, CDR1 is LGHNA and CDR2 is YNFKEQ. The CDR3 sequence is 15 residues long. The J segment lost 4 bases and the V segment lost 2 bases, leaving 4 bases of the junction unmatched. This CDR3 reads CASSQSGLAPDTQYF. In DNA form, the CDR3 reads TGTGCCAGCAGCCAATCGGGACTAGCTCCAGATACGCAGTATTTT.

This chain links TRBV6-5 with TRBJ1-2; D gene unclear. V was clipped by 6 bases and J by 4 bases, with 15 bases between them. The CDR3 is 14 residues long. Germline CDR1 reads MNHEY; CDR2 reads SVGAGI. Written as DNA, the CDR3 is TGTGCCAGCAGCCTTTATTCACGGGGCTATGGCTACACCTTC. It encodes CASSLYSRGYGYTF.